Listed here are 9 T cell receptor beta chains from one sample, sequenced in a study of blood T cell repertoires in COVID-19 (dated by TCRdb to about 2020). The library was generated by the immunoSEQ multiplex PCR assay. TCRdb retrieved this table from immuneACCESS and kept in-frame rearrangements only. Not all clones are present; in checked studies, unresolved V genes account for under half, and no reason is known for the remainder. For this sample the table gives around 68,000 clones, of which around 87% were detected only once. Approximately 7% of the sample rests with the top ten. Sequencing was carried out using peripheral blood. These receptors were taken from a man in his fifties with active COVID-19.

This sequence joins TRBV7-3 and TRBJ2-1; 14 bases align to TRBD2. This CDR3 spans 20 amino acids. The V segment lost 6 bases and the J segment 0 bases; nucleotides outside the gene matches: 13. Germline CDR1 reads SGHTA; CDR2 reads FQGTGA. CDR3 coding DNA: TGTGCCAGCAGTCAACCGCCGGGACTAGCGGGGGCTAACTCCTACAATGAGCAGTTCTTC. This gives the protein CASSQPPGLAGANSYNEQFF.

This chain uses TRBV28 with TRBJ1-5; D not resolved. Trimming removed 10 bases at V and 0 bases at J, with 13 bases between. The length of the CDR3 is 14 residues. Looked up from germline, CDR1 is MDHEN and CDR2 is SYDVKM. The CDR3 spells CATQQIYSNQPQHF. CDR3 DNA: TGTGCCACCCAACAAATTTATAGCAATCAGCCCCAGCATTTT.

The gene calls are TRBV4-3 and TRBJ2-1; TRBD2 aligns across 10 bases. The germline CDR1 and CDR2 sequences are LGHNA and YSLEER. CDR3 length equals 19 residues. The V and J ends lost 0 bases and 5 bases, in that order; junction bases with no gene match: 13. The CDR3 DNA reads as TGCGCCAGCAGCCAAGATAAGTGGGGCGGACTAGCGGCAAACAATGAGCAGTTCTTC. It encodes CASSQDKWGGLAANNEQFF.

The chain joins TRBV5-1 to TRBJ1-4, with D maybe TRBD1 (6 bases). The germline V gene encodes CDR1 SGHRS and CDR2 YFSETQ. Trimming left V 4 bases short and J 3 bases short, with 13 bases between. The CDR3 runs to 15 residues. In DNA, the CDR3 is TGCGCCAGCAGCCCAGGACAGTCAGCTAATGAAAAACTGTTTTTT. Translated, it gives CASSPGQSANEKLFF. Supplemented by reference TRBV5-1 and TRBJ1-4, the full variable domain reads KAGVTQTPRYLIKTRGQQVTLSCSPISGHRSVSWYQQTPGQGLQFLFEYFSETQRNKGNFPGRFSGRQFSNSRSEMNVSTLELGDSALYLCASSPGQSANEKLFFGSGTQLSVL.

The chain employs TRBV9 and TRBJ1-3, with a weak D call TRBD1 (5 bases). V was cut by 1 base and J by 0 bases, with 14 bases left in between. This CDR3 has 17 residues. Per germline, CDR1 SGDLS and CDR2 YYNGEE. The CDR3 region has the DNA TGTGCCAGCAGCGTAACCTCTGGAGGGGCCTCTGGAAACACCATATATTTT. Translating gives CASSVTSGGASGNTIYF.

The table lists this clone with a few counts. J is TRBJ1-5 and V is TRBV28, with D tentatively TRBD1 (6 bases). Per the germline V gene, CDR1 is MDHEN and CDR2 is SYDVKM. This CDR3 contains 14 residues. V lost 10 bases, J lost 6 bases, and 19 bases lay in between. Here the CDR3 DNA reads TGTGCCACCAACCCCCCGGGACAATTTCAGCCCCAGCATTTT. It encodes CATNPPGQFQPQHF.

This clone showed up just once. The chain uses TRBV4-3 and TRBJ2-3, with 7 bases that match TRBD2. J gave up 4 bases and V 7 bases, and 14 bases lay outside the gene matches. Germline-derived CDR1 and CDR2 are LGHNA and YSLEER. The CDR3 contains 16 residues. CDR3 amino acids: CASTAGRERRSDTQYF. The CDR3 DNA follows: TGCGCCAGCACCGCGGGGCGGGAGAGAAGGTCAGATACGCAGTATTTT.

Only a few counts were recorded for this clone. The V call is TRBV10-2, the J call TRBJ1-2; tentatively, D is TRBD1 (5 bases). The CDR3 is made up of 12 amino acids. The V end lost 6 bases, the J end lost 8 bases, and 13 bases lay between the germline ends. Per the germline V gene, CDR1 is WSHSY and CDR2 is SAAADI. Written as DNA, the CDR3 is TGCGCCAGCAGGACAGACGGTCTCGGCTACACCTTC. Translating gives CASRTDGLGYTF.

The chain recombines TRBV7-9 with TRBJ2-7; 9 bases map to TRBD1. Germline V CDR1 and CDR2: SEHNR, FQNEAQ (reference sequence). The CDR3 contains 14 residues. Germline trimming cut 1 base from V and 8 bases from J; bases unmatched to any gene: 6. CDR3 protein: CASSLGTGENQQYF. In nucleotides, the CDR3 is TGTGCCAGCAGCTTAGGGACAGGGGAAAATCAGCAGTACTTC.